The source of this T cell receptor beta chain is a study of vaccination and CD4 T cells after COVID-19. Study background: Post-COVID specimens were obtained a median 101 days after diagnosis (range 35 to 161). Post-vaccination samples were procured at a median of 72 days following dose two (range 14 to 241). The cells were exposed to overlapping spike peptides originating from SARS-CoV-2, HCoV-NL63, HCoV-OC43 and HCoV-229E for stimulation. Control cultures received a CEFX pool, an HIV-1 Nef pool, or no peptide.

Treatment described: roughly 11-day PBMC culture with coronavirus spike peptide pools or control peptides (ViraFEST assay). Cultured CD4+ T-cell DNA underwent Oncomine TCR Beta short-read sequencing. MiXCR, run by TCRdb on the PCR reads, gives a single entry per CDR3 protein. The sample consists of over 8,500 distinct CDR3 sequences, roughly three fifths of them appearing once. The germline CDR1 and CDR2 sequences are SGHVS and FNYEAQ. The CDR3 extends over 13 amino acids. Germline trimming cut 5 bases from V and 4 bases from J; bases unmatched to any gene: 5. In this sample, this clonotype is large. The antigen remains undetermined.

This TCR came from a human donor who had recovered from COVID-19. V gene TRBV7-6 combines with J gene TRBJ2-7; 7 bases align to TRBD1. Material for sequencing was CD4+ T cells from blood, cultured in vitro. In DNA, the CDR3 is TGTGCCAGCAGCCACGGGACAGCATACGAGCAGTACTTC. It codes for CASSHGTAYEQYF. The whole variable domain, filled in from reference TRBV7-6 and TRBJ2-7, reads GAGVSQSPRYKVTKRGQDVALRCDPISGHVSLYWYRQALGQGPEFLTYFNYEAQQDKSGLPNDRFSAERPEGSISTLTIQRTEQRDSAMYRCASSHGTAYEQYFGPGTRLTVT.